The clone carrying this T cell receptor (beta chain) was counted at least ten times. Its target is unknown. RNA transcripts served as the template for amplifying TCR beta CDR3 regions. HTBI primers were used for first-round RT-PCR of the TCR CDR3. TCRdb ran MiXCR on the multiplex PCR reads and lists one entry per CDR3 protein. The table includes about 360,000 distinct CDR3 sequences, about 13% detected once. The record originates from a study of T cells in Graves' hyperthyroidism and ophthalmopathy. The CDR3 extends over 20 amino acids. Between the trimmed V and J ends, which lost 2 bases and 6 bases, there was a span of 29 bases. Per the germline V gene, CDR1 is MNHNY and CDR2 is SVGAGI (reference sequence). Absent ophthalmopathy progression within 18 months defined stable Graves' hyperthyroidism. Those with hyperthyroidism were 18 to 65 years old, newly diagnosed, and ill for under 2 months. Study-wide points: Clonotypes that were expanded in thyroid above 0.001 mostly appeared in blood too. Progression to ophthalmopathy was predicted a median of roughly 6.5 months early.

The J gene is TRBJ1-5, the V gene TRBV6-6, with a possible D match to TRBD1 (5 bases). Sequenced material: blood. The TCR originated in a woman under 30 with Graves' hyperthyroidism. This CDR3 reads CASSYGSGAGLLPPGQPQHF. In DNA form, the CDR3 reads TGTGCCAGCAGTTACGGGTCTGGGGCCGGGCTCCTTCCACCGGGTCAGCCCCAGCATTTT.